These 26 T cell receptor beta chains originate from one sample sequenced in a study of blood T cell repertoires in COVID-19. The data were produced by immunoSEQ multiplex PCR, yet TCRdb's version contains in-frame clones alone and is incomplete. The repertoire holds about 140,000 clones, 85% to 90% seen once, with approximately 10% in the top ten. Sequenced material: peripheral blood. Receptor source: a man in his fifties with active or convalescent COVID-19.

The chain employs TRBV24-1 and TRBJ2-5; perhaps TRBD1 as D (5 bases). The ends were cut back, 7 bases at V and 4 bases at J, with 18 bases in the middle. Germline CDR1 and CDR2: KGHDR and SFDVKD. There are 15 residues in the CDR3. The CDR3 DNA reads TGTGCCACCAGCCTCTCTGGGGCGGTGGGAGAGACCCAGTACTTC. Translation gives CATSLSGAVGETQYF.

On this clone: No DNA is shown, since the ends of the CDR3 on it are uncertain; the CDR3 is the one TCRdb lists. The V call is TRBV21-1, the J call TRBJ1-5; no DNA check was done on the table's D call, TRBD1. TRBV21-1 is listed as a pseudogene. The CDR3 has 17 residues if both end residues are counted. The CDR3 sequence: CASSKGFGQGSNQPQHF.

The chain couples TRBV7-9 to TRBJ2-7; 9 nucleotides line up with TRBD2. The CDR3 is made up of 16 amino acids. V was clipped by 4 bases and J by 6 bases; unmatched bases: 13. Germline V gene data show CDR1 as SEHNR and CDR2 as FQNEAQ (reference sequence). DNA for the CDR3: TGTGCCAGCAGCTCCTCTCTAGCGGGACCCAGACGCGAGCAGTACTTC. Translating gives CASSSSLAGPRREQYF.

The rearrangement links TRBV2 to TRBJ1-5; 8 bases fit TRBD1. J gave up 6 bases and V 4 bases, and 8 bases lay outside the gene matches. This CDR3 region has 15 residues. CDR1 is SNHLY, CDR2 FYNNEI, per germline. CDR3 protein: CASSVQQGATQPQHF. The DNA of the CDR3 is TGTGCCAGCAGTGTTCAGCAGGGGGCAACTCAGCCCCAGCATTTT.

The chain recombines TRBV24-1 with TRBJ2-2; 10 bases align to TRBD1. Germline trimming cut 5 bases from V and 3 bases from J; bases unmatched to any gene: 8. The CDR3 spans 17 residues. Germline V gives CDR1 KGHDR, CDR2 SFDVKD. The CDR3 is CATSGRGGQGHTGELFF. The CDR3 nucleotides are TGTGCCACCAGTGGACGGGGGGGACAGGGGCACACCGGGGAGCTGTTTTTT.

The V gene is TRBV19, the J gene TRBJ1-5, with D uncertain. CDR1 LNHDA and CDR2 SQIVND come from the germline V gene (reference sequence). Deletions cut 5 bases from V and 0 bases from J, with 11 bases between. CDR3 length: 15 residues. CDR3 sequence: CASSGRHDSNQPQHF. Here the CDR3 DNA reads TGTGCCAGTAGTGGCCGACATGATAGCAATCAGCCCCAGCATTTT.

The chain carries TRBV5-1 and TRBJ1-4; 11 nucleotides line up with TRBD1. Germline values: CDR1 SGHRS, CDR2 YFSETQ. The CDR3 is 17 amino acids. Trimming cost V 3 bases and J 1 base; bases outside gene matches: 5. CDR3 sequence: CASSYGQGAGTNEKLFF. CDR3 DNA sequence: TGCGCCAGCAGCTACGGACAGGGGGCGGGAACTAATGAAAAACTGTTTTTT.

This clone occurred a few times. The V and J genes are TRBV6-5 and TRBJ2-5; 8 positions match TRBD1. The CDR3 spans 15 residues. V shed 6 bases and J 5 bases; nucleotides not matched to a gene: 11. CDR1 is MNHEY and CDR2 is SVGAGI in the germline V gene. The CDR3 nucleotides read TGTGCCAGCAGGCACAGTCAGGGGGCTCGGGAGACCCAGTACTTC. Translation gives CASRHSQGARETQYF.

This chain links TRBV12-3 or TRBV12-4 with TRBJ2-7, with a possible D match to TRBD2 (5 bases). Trimming took off 6 bases at V and 7 bases at J, with 16 bases between the two ends. The CDR3 covers 13 residues. In DNA, the CDR3 is TGTGCCAGCAGACAGACTAACTCTGGAGAGCAGTACTTC. Encoded protein: CASRQTNSGEQYF.

This chain joins TRBV6-5 and TRBJ2-7; 7 positions agree with TRBD1. This CDR3 has 14 amino acids. Germline V gene data show CDR1 as MNHEY and CDR2 as SVGAGI. The V gene end was trimmed by 2 bases and the J gene end by 2 bases; junction bases not matched to a gene: 3. The CDR3 nucleotides read TGTGCCAGCAGTTACGGGCAGGGGGCCTACGAGCAGTACTTC. Translation: CASSYGQGAYEQYF.

The V gene is TRBV7-9, the J gene TRBJ1-1; D gene uncertain. The CDR3 spans 14 residues. Trimming removed 3 bases at V and 0 bases at J, with 8 bases between. Germline V gives CDR1 SEHNR, CDR2 FQNEAQ (reference sequence). The CDR3 loop reads CASSFTSVNTEAFF. DNA of the CDR3: TGTGCCAGCAGCTTCACTTCCGTGAACACTGAAGCTTTCTTT.

The CDR3 sequence is CASSIQGTGELFF. The CDR3, as DNA: TGTGCCAGTAGTATTCAGGGGACCGGGGAGCTGTTTTTT. The rearrangement uses TRBV19 and TRBJ2-2; perhaps TRBD1 as D (6 bases). V lost 3 bases and J lost 5, with 7 bases in between. The CDR3 extends over 13 amino acids. Germline-derived CDR1 and CDR2 are LNHDA and SQIVND (reference sequence).

The V gene is TRBV5-1, the J gene TRBJ2-7; 10 bases align to TRBD1. V was pared by 0 bases and J by 4 bases, with 4 bases of the junction left unmatched. Germline assignment: CDR1 SGHRS and CDR2 YFSETQ. The CDR3 is made up of 15 amino acids. CDR3 amino acids: CASSLETGGQYEQYF. CDR3 DNA sequence: TGCGCCAGCAGCTTGGAGACAGGGGGCCAATACGAGCAGTACTTC.

CDR3 nucleotides: TGTGCCAGCAGCCAACGGTTAGGGGCCGAAGATGGCTACACCTTC. It encodes CASSQRLGAEDGYTF. The rearrangement uses TRBV14 and TRBJ1-2; TRBD1 might be the D (5 bases). With 2 bases removed from V and 6 bases from J, the gap between germline ends came to 16 bases. The CDR3 totals 15 residues. CDR1 and CDR2 (germline): SGHDN, FVKESK.

DNA of the CDR3: TGTGCCAGCAGCTACTACGGACTAGCGGGCGCCTACAATGAGCAGTTCTTC. Its translation: CASSYYGLAGAYNEQFF. The chain joins TRBV14 to TRBJ2-1, with TRBD2 identical over 11 bases. V gave up 5 bases and J gave up 2 bases; unmatched junction bases: 8. Looked up from germline, CDR1 is SGHDN and CDR2 is FVKESK. The CDR3 has 17 residues.

CDR3 nucleotide sequence: TGTGCCAGCAGGACCCCGGGACAGAACTATGGCTACACCTTC. Encoded protein: CASRTPGQNYGYTF. The chain combines TRBV6-6 with TRBJ1-2, with 7 bases that match TRBD1. The CDR3 is 14 amino acids. V dropped 6 bases and J dropped 2; count of bases not matched to a gene: 6. The germline gives CDR1 MNHNY, CDR2 SVGAGI (reference sequence).

This rearrangement joins TRBV5-6 to TRBJ2-3, with 8 nucleotides matching TRBD1. V trimming: 4 bases; J trimming: 5 bases; junction bases outside the gene matches: 6. Germline V gene data show CDR1 as SGHDT and CDR2 as YYEEEE. The CDR3 contains 14 residues. CDR3 in amino acids: CASSARQGRDTQYF. The DNA for the CDR3 is TGTGCCAGCAGCGCAAGACAGGGGAGAGATACGCAGTATTTT.

This chain joins TRBV24-1 and TRBJ2-2; maybe TRBD1 (5 bases). CDR1 and CDR2 from the germline V gene are KGHDR and SFDVKD. The CDR3 covers 13 residues. V lost 6 bases and J 6 bases, leaving 10 bases between the germline ends. The CDR3 loop is CATSPGPPGELFF. The CDR3 coding sequence is TGTGCCACCAGTCCAGGGCCCCCCGGGGAGCTGTTTTTT.

The chain has TRBV6-2 or TRBV6-3 and TRBJ1-2, with a possible D match to TRBD1 (5 bases). The germline V and J ends were trimmed by 6 bases and 4 bases, with 9 bases remaining between them. Germline CDR1 and CDR2: MNHEY and SVGEGT. This CDR3 spans 12 amino acids. DNA for the CDR3: TGTGCCAGCAGCGGGCAGGGCTATGGCTACACCTTC. This codes for CASSGQGYGYTF.

The rearrangement joins TRBV19 to TRBJ1-5; tentatively, D is TRBD1 (5 bases). The CDR3 extends over 14 amino acids. Trimming cost V 8 bases and J 6 bases, with 17 bases left between them. Germline V lookup: CDR1 LNHDA, CDR2 SQIVND (reference sequence). The CDR3 here is CASRSHGQGQPQHF. The DNA of the CDR3 is TGTGCCAGTCGCAGCCACGGTCAGGGTCAGCCCCAGCATTTT.

The gene calls are TRBV5-1 and TRBJ2-1; 9 bases are a match to TRBD2. The CDR3 runs 16 residues. J was trimmed by 2 bases and V by 0 bases; bases with no gene match: 3. CDR1 SGHRS and CDR2 YFSETQ come from the germline V gene. The CDR3 loop is CASSLVASGTYNEQFF. CDR3 DNA: TGCGCCAGCAGCTTGGTGGCTAGCGGGACCTACAATGAGCAGTTCTTC.

The chain combines TRBV19 with TRBJ2-7; TRBD1 aligns across 8 bases. The germline CDR1 and CDR2 sequences are LNHDA and SQIVND (reference sequence). The length of the CDR3 is 15 residues. The trim removed 0 bases at V and 6 bases at J, leaving 7 bases unmatched. The CDR3 DNA reads TGTGCCAGTAGTATAGAACGGACAGGGAGACGCGAGCAGTACTTC. This translates into CASSIERTGRREQYF. Full variable domain (outside the CDR3, taken from reference TRBV19 and TRBJ2-7): DGGITQSPKYLFRKEGQNVTLSCEQNLNHDAMYWYRQDPGQGLRLIYYSQIVNDFQKGDIAEGYSVSREKKESFPLTVTSAQKNPTAFYLCASSIERTGRREQYFGPGTRLTVT.

The genes are TRBV2 and TRBJ1-2; D not certain. Germline V gives CDR1 SNHLY, CDR2 FYNNEI. The V end was cut by 6 bases, the J end by 3 bases, with 14 bases between. The CDR3 consists of 14 residues. CDR3 sequence: CASRPLDADYGYTF. The DNA for the CDR3 is TGTGCCAGCAGACCCCTAGATGCCGACTATGGCTACACCTTC.

V is TRBV19 and J is TRBJ1-1; 7 bases line up with TRBD1. Germline CDR1 and CDR2: LNHDA and SQIVND (reference sequence). The CDR3 loop spans 14 amino acids. V lost 6 bases to trimming and J lost 4 bases; unmatched junction nucleotides: 8. CDR3 amino acids: CASRRDRASTEAFF. In nucleotides, the CDR3 is TGTGCCAGTAGGAGGGACAGAGCGAGCACTGAAGCTTTCTTT. The full variable domain, completed using reference TRBV19 and TRBJ1-1, is DGGITQSPKYLFRKEGQNVTLSCEQNLNHDAMYWYRQDPGQGLRLIYYSQIVNDFQKGDIAEGYSVSREKKESFPLTVTSAQKNPTAFYLCASRRDRASTEAFFGQGTRLTVV.

The rearrangement joins TRBV28 to TRBJ1-3; D is unresolved. CDR3 length: 15 residues. In germline, CDR1 is MDHEN, CDR2 SYDVKM. The V end was cut by 7 bases, the J end by 0 bases, with 13 bases between. The CDR3 spells CASKEVLSSGNTIYF. DNA for the CDR3: TGTGCCAGCAAGGAGGTTCTTAGCTCTGGAAACACCATATATTTT.

The sample holds a few counts of this clone. This chain joins TRBV7-2 and TRBJ2-1; TRBD1 matches 7 bases. The V gene end was trimmed by 4 bases and the J gene end by 6 bases; junction bases not matched to a gene: 9. CDR3 length equals 15 residues. Germline CDR1 is SGHTA and CDR2 is FQGNSA. The CDR3 coding sequence is TGTGCCAGCAGCTCCCGGGACAGCTCTTTCAATGAGCAGTTCTTC. This sequence encodes CASSSRDSSFNEQFF.